This entry features one T cell receptor (beta chain) sequence. The specificity of this receptor is unknown. No much larger clonotype is one base removed from it; base qualities were not supplied. Libraries were prepared through 5' RACE. Instrument on record: NextSeq 500. In the TCR library protocol, unique molecular identifiers were attached to individual cDNA molecules to correct for PCR bias and sequencing error. Sequencing covered both TCR alpha and beta chains, and within each sample the abundances of alpha and beta sequences were tightly co-correlated. Under the source paper's analysis protocol: V gene, J gene and CDR3 annotation of TCR sequences was performed with Decombinator V4. TCRs were defined as expanded if a significant change between any two time points was detected under a Poisson model with p below 0.0001. TCR abundances were normalised to the total number of TCRs sequenced per sample and expressed as counts per million. MAIT TCRs were defined by TRAV1-2 paired with TRAJ12, TRAJ20 or TRAJ33, and iNKT TCRs by TRAV10 paired with TRAJ18. VDJdb, accessed 1 November 2021, was searched for CMV, EBV and SARS-CoV-2 annotated TCRs, with TCRs annotated for multiple antigens excluded. TCRdb reanalyzed the raw reads on its own, using fastp at Q25 for trimming and MiXCR for clone calling, and kept in-frame beta chains. Duplicate CDR3 protein sequences are folded into a single record with the most common DNA and genes. None of the V and J calls come from the authors' own analysis; TCRdb made them. The sample records tens of thousands of distinct CDR3 sequences, about 11% of which are singletons. In total, the top ten clones hold about 13% of the sample.

The data belong to a study of early T cells in non-severe SARS-CoV-2 infection (dated by TCRdb to the early 2020s). Context from the whole study: Because TCR sequencing relied on bulk RNA taken from unsorted whole blood, pairing of alpha and beta chains was not possible. The paper as a whole reports these results and caveats: VDJdb matching was skewed toward anti-spike CD8 responses, so virus-specific expansions were likely underestimated and private and CD4 specificities were missed.

Measured from the cysteine to the phenylalanine, the CDR3 is 11 residues long. CDR3 DNA only is kept here, 33 bases in frame from base 1. Based on the germline V gene, the CDR1 and CDR2 sequences are MNHEY and SVGEGT. The trim is 0 bases for V and 8 bases for J, with a gap of 2 bases between the germline ends. Set within a cohort of healthcare workers in London, UK, this nested case-control study involved weekly PCR testing of nasopharyngeal swabs along with blood sampling. Between 23 and 31 March 2020, the week of the UK lockdown, healthcare workers were enrolled and then followed up weekly for as long as 16 weeks.

The receptor was derived from an adult who was a healthcare worker with PCR-confirmed SARS-CoV-2 infection or an uninfected control (not recorded which). Sequenced sample: whole blood. The rearranged chain carries TRBV6-2 or TRBV6-3 and TRBJ2-1; no D gene can be assigned with confidence. The nucleotide sequence is given as TGTGCCAGCAGTTACTCCTATGAGCAGTTCTTC. It translates as CASSYSYEQFF.